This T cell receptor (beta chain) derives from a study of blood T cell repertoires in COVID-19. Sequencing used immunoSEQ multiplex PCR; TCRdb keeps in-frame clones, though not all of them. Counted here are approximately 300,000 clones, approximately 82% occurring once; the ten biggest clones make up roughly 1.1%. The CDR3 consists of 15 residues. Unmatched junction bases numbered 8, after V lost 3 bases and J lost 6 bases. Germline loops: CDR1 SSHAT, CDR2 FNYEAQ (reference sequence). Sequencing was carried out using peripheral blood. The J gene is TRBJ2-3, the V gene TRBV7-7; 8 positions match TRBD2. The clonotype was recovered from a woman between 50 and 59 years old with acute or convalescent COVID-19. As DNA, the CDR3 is TGTGCCAGCAGCTTGCGGCGGGGGGATGAGGATACGCAGTATTTT. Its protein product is CASSLRRGDEDTQYF.